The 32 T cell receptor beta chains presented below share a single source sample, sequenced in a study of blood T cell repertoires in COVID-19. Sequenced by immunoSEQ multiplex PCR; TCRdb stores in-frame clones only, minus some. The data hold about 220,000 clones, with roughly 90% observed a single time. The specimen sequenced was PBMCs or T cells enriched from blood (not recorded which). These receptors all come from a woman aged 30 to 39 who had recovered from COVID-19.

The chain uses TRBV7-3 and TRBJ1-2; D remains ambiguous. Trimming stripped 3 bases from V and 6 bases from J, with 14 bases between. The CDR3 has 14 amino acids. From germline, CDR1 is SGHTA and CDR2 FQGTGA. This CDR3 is CASSFATGGDGYTF. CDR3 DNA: TGTGCCAGCAGCTTCGCAACTGGCGGGGATGGCTACACCTTC.

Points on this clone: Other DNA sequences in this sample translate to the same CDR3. This CDR3 reads CASSFLGGGEKLFF. For the CDR3, the DNA is TGTGCCAGCAGCTTTCTTGGGGGAGGTGAAAAACTGTTTTTT. The V gene is TRBV7-8, the J gene TRBJ1-4; tentative D call: TRBD1 (5 bases). CDR1 and CDR2 from the germline V gene are SGHVS and FQNEAQ. The length of the CDR3 is 14 residues. Between the trimmed V and J ends, which lost 3 bases and 7 bases, there was a span of 12 bases.

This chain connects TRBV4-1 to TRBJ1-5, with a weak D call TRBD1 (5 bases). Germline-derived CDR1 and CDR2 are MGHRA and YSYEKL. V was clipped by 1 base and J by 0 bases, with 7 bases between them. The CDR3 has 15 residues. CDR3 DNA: TGCGCCAGCAGCCAAGTAGGGGATAGCAATCAGCCCCAGCATTTT. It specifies CASSQVGDSNQPQHF.

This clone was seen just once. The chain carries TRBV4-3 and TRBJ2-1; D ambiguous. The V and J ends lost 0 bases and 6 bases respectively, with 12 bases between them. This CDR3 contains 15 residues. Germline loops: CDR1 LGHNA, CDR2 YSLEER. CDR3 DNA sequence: TGCGCCAGCAGCCAAGATAAATCTGCGTTCAATGAGCAGTTCTTC. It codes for CASSQDKSAFNEQFF.

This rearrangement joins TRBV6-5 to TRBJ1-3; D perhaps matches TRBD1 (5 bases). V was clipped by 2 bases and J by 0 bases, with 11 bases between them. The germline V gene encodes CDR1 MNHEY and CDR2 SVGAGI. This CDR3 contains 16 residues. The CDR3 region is CASSYTGERSGNTIYF. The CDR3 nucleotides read TGTGCCAGCAGTTACACGGGGGAACGCTCTGGAAACACCATATATTTT.

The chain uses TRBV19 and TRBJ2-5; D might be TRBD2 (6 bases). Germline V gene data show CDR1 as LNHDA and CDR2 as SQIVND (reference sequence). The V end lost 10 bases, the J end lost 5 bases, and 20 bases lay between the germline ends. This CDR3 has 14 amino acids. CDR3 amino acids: CATALAMQSETQYF. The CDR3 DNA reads TGTGCCACCGCCCTAGCGATGCAGTCGGAGACCCAGTACTTC. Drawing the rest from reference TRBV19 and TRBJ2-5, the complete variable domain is DGGITQSPKYLFRKEGQNVTLSCEQNLNHDAMYWYRQDPGQGLRLIYYSQIVNDFQKGDIAEGYSVSREKKESFPLTVTSAQKNPTAFYLCATALAMQSETQYFGPGTRLLVL.

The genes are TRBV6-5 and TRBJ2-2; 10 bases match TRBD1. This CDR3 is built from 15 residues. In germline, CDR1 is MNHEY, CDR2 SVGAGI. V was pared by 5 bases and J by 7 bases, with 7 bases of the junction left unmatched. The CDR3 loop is CASSRQGADDGELFF. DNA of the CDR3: TGTGCCAGCAGTCGACAGGGGGCCGATGACGGGGAGCTGTTTTTT.

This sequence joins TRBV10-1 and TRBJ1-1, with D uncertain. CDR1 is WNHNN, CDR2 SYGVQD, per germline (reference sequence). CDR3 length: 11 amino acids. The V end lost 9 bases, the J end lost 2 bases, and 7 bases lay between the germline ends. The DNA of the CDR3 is TGCGCCAGATACAGTAACACTGAAGCTTTCTTT. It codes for CARYSNTEAFF.

The CDR3 is CASSLAGRGLSEKLFF. As DNA, the CDR3 is TGTGCCAGCAGCTTAGCGGGTAGGGGACTCAGCGAAAAACTGTTTTTT. This chain connects TRBV7-2 to TRBJ1-4, with a weak D call TRBD1 (5 bases). Germline CDR1 is SGHTA and CDR2 is FQGNSA. This CDR3 has 16 amino acids. V lost 0 bases and J lost 8, with 16 bases in between.

CDR3 DNA: TGCGCCAGCAGCCAAGGGACCGGGACAGGGGAAGAGCAGTACTTC. Translation gives CASSQGTGTGEEQYF. V usage is TRBV4-1 and J usage is TRBJ2-7; 10 nucleotides agree with TRBD1. Germline trimming cut 1 base from V and 7 bases from J; bases unmatched to any gene: 7. The germline gives CDR1 MGHRA, CDR2 YSYEKL. The length of the CDR3 is 15 residues.

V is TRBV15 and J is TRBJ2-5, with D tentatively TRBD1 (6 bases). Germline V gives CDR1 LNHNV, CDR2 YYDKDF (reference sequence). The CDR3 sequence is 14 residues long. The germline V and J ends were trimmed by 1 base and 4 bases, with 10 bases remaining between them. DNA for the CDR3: TGTGCCACCAGCAGAGGGACAGAACTAGAGACCCAGTACTTC. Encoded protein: CATSRGTELETQYF.

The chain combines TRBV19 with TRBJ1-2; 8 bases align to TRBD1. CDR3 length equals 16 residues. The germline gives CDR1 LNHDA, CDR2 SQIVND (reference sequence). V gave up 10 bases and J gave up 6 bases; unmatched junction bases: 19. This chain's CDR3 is CATYETGGVLYDGYTF. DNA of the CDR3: TGTGCCACCTACGAAACAGGGGGGGTCTTGTATGATGGCTACACCTTC.

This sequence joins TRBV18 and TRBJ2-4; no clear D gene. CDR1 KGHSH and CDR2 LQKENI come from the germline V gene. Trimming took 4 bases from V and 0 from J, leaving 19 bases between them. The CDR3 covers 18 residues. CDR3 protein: CASSQPRKGLLAKNIQYF. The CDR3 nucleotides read TGTGCCAGCTCACAACCGCGGAAAGGCTTACTAGCCAAAAACATTCAGTACTTC.

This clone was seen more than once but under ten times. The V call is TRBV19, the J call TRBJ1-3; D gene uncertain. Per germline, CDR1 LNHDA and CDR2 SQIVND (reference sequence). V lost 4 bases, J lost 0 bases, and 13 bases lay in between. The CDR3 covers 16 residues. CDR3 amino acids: CASSTGLQHSGNTIYF. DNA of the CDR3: TGTGCCAGTAGTACCGGCCTACAGCACTCTGGAAACACCATATATTTT.

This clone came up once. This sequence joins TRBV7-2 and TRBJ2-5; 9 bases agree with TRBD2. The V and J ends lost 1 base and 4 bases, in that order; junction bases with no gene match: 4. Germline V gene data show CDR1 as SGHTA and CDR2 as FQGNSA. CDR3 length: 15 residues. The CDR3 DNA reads TGTGCCAGCAGCTTAGTTAGCGGGAGTCGAGAGACCCAGTACTTC. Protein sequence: CASSLVSGSRETQYF.

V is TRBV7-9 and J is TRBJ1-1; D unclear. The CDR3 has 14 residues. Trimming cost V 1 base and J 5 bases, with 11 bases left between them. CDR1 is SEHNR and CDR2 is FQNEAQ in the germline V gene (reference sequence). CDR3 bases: TGTGCCAGCAGCTTAGGAGGGATCGGGACTGAAGCTTTCTTT. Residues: CASSLGGIGTEAFF.

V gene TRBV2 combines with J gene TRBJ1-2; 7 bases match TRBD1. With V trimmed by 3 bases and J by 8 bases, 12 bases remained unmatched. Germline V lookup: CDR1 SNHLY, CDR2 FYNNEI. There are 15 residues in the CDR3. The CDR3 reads CASSDWDSRAWGYTF. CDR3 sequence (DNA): TGTGCCAGCAGTGATTGGGACAGTCGGGCTTGGGGCTACACCTTC.

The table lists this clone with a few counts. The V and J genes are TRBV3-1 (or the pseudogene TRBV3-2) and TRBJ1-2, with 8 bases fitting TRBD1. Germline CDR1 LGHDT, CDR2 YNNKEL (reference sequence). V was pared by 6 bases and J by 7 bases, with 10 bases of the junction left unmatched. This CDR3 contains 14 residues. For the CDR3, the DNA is TGTGCCAGCAGTCCCGACAGGGGTTGGGGTGGCTACACCTTC. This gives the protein CASSPDRGWGGYTF.

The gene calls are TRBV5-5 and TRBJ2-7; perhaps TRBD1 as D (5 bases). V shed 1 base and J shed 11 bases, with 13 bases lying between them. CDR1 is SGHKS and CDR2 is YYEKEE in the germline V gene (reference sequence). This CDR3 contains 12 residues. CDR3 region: CASSLLGAQEYF. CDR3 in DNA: TGTGCCAGCAGCTTGTTAGGGGCACAAGAGTACTTC.

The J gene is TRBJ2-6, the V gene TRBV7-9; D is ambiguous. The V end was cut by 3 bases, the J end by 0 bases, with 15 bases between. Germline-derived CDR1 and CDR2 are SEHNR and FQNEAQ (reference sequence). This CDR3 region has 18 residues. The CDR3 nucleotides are TGTGCCAGCAGCTTTTCCATCCAGGCGTACTCTGGGGCCAACGTCCTGACTTTC. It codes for CASSFSIQAYSGANVLTF.

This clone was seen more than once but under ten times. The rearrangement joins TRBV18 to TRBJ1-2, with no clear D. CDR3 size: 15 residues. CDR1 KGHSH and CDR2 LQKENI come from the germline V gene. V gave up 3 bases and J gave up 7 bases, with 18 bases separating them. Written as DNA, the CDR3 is TGTGCCAGCTCACCCACCGACTATTTCACGGTTGGCTACACCTTC. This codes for CASSPTDYFTVGYTF.

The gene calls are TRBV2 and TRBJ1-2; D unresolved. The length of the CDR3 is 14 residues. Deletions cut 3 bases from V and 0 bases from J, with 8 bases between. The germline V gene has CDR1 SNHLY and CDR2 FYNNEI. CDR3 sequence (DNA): TGTGCCAGCAGTGACGGAGGAACTAACTATGGCTACACCTTC. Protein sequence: CASSDGGTNYGYTF.

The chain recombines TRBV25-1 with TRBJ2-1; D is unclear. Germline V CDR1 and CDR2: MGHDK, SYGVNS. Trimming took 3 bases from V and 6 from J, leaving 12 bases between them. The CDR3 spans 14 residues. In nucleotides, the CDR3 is TGTGCCAGCAGTGAGAGTTTTGGAGCCAATGAGCAGTTCTTC. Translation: CASSESFGANEQFF.

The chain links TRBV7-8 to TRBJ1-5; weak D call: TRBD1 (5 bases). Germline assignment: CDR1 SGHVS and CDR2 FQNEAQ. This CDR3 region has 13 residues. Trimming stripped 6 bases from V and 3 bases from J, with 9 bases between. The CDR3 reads CASSPGYNQPQHF. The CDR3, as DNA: TGTGCCAGCAGTCCAGGGTACAATCAGCCCCAGCATTTT.

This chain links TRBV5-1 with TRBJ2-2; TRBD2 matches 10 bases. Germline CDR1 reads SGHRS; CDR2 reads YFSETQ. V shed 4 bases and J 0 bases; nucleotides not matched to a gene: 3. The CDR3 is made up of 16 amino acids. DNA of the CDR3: TGCGCCAGCAGCCCTAGCGGGGGTGCGAACACCGGGGAGCTGTTTTTT. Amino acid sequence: CASSPSGGANTGELFF.

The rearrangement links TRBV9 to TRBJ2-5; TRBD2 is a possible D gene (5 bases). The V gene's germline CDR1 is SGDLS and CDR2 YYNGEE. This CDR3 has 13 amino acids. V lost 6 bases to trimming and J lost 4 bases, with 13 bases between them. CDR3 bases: TGTGCCAGCAAGCGTTCGGGATCAGAGACCCAGTACTTC. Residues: CASKRSGSETQYF.

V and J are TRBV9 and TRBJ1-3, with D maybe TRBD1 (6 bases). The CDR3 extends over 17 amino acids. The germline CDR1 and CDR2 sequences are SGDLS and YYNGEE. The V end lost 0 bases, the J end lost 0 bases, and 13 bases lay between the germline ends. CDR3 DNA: TGTGCCAGCAGCGTAGCCGGCCAGGGGTACTCTGGAAACACCATATATTTT. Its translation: CASSVAGQGYSGNTIYF.

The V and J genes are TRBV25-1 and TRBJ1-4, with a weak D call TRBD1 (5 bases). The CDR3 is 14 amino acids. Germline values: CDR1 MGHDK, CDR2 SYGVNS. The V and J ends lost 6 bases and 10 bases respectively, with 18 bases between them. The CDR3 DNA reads TGTGCCAGCAGCCTCAGGGAAAGGGGAGGAAAACTGTTTTTT. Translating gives CASSLRERGGKLFF.

This chain's CDR3 is CASSFEGGQPQHF. CDR3 bases: TGCGCCAGCAGCTTTGAAGGGGGACAGCCCCAGCATTTT. V gene TRBV5-1 combines with J gene TRBJ1-5; possible D gene TRBD1, 6 bases. Germline CDR1 reads SGHRS; CDR2 reads YFSETQ. Trimming took off 2 bases at V and 7 bases at J, with 10 bases between the two ends. The CDR3 loop spans 13 amino acids.

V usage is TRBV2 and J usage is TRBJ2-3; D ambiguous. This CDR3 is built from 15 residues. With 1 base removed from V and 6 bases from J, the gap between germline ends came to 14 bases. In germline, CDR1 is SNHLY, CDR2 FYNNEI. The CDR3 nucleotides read TGTGCCAGCAGTGAAGACAGCCCTTTGTCGGATACGCAGTATTTT. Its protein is CASSEDSPLSDTQYF.

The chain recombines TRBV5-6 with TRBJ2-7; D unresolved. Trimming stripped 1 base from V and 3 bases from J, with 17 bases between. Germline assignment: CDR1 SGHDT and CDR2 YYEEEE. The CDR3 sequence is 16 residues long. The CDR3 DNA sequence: TGTGCCAGCAGCTTGATTACGCTCAGGATAAACTACGAGCAGTACTTC. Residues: CASSLITLRINYEQYF.

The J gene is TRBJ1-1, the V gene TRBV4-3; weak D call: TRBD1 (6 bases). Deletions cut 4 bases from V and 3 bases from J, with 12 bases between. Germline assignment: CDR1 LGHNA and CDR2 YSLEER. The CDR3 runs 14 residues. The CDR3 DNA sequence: TGCGCCAGCAGCCCCAGGGAGGGGGACACTGAAGCTTTCTTT. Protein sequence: CASSPREGDTEAFF.